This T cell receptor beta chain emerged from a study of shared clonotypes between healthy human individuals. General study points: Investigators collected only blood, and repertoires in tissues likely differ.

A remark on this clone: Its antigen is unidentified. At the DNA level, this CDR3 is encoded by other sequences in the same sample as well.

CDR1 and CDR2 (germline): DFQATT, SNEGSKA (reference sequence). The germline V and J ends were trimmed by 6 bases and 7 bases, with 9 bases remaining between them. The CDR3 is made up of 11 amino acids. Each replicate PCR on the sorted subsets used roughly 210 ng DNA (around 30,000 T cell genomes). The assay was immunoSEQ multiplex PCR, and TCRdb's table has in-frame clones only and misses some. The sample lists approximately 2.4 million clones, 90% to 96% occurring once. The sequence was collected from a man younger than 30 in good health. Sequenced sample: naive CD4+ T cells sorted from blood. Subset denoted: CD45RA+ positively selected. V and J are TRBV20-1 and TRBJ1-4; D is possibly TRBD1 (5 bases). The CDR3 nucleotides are TGCAGTGCGAGGGGAGGTGAAAAACTGTTTTTT. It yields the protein CSARGGEKLFF.